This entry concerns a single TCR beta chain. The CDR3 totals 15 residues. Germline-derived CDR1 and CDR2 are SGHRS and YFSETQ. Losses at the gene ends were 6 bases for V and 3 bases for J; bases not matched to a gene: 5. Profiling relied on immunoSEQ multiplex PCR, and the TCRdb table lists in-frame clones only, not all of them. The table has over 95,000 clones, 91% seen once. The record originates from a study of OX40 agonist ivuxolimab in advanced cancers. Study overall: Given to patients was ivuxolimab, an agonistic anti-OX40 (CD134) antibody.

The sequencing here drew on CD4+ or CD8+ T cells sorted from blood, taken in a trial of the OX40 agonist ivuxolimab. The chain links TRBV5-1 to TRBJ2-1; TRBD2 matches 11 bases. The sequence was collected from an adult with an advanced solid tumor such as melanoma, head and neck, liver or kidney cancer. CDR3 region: CASTPGTSGYNEQFF. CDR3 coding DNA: TGCGCCAGCACCCCCGGGACTAGCGGCTACAATGAGCAGTTCTTC.